This T cell receptor (beta chain) was recovered during a study of blood T cell repertoires in COVID-19. Overall study: Samples of COVID-19 (acute and convalescent) were obtained from the United States, Italy and Spain. Sample material is recorded as cDNA or gDNA derived from T cells, B-cell-depleted T cells, or PBMCs.

Per the germline V gene, CDR1 is SGHRS and CDR2 is YFSETQ. Trimming cost V 4 bases and J 8 bases, with 16 bases left between them. This CDR3 contains 15 residues. Data came from immunoSEQ multiplex PCR; TCRdb stores just in-frame clones and leaves some out. This table holds under 200,000 clones, about 80% found once. The rearrangement joins TRBV5-1 to TRBJ1-6, with a possible D match to TRBD1 (6 bases). The clonotype comes from a man aged 65-85 years with active or convalescent COVID-19. Sequenced material: peripheral blood. CDR3 DNA: TGCGCCAGCAGCCCCGGGAAGGGGGGGGATTCACCCCTCCACTTT. It codes for CASSPGKGGDSPLHF.